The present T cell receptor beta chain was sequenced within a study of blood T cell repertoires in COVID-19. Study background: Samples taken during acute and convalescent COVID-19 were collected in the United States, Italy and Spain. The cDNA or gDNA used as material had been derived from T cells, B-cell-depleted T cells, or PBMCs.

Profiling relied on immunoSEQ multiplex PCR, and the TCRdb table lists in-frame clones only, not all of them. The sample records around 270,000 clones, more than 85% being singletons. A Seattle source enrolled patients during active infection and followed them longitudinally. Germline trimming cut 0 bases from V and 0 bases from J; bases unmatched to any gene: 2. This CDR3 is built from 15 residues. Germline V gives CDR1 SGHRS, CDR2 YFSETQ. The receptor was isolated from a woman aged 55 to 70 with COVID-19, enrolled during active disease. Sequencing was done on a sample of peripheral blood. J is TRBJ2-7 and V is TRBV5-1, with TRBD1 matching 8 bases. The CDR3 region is CASSLGQGNSYEQYF. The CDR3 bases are TGCGCCAGCAGCTTGGGACAGGGGAACTCCTACGAGCAGTACTTC.